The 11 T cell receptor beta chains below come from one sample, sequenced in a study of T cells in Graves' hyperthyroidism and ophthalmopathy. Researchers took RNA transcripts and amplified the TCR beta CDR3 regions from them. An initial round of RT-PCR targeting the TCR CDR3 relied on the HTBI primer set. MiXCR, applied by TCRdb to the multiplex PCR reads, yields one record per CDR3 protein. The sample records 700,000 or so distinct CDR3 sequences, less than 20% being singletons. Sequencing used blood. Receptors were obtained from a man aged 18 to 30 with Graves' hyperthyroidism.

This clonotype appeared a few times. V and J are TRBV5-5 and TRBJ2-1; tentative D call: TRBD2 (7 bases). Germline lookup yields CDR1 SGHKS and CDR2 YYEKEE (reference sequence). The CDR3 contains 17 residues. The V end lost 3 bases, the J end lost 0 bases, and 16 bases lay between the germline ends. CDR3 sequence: CASSSRGGDSSYNEQFF. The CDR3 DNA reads TGTGCCAGCAGCTCGAGGGGGGGAGACAGCTCCTACAATGAGCAGTTCTTC. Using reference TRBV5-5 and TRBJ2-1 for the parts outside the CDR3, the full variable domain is DAGVTQSPTHLIKTRGQQVTLRCSPISGHKSVSWYQQVLGQGPQFIFQYYEKEERGRGNFPDRFSARQFPNYSSELNVNALLLGDSALYLCASSSRGGDSSYNEQFFGPGTRLTVL.

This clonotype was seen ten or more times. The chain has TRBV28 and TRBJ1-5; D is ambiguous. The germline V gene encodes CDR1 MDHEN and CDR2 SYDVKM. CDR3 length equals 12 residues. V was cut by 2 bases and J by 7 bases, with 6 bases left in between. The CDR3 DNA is TGTGCCAGCAGTTTAGTAGGCCAGCCCCAGCATTTT. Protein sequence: CASSLVGQPQHF.

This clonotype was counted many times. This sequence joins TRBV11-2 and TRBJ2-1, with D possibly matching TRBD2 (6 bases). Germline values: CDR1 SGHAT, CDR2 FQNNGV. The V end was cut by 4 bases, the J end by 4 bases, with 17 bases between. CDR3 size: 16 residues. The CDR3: CASSSRLSGEYNEQFF. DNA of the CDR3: TGTGCCAGCAGCTCCCGTCTGTCGGGAGAATACAATGAGCAGTTCTTC.

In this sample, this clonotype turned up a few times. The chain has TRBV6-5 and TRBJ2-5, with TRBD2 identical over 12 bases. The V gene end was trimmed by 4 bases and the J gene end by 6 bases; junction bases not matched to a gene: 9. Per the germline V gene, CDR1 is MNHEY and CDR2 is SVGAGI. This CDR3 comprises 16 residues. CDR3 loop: CASSSATSGGRKTQYF. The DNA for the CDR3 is TGTGCCAGCAGTTCCGCGACTAGCGGGGGTCGGAAGACCCAGTACTTC.

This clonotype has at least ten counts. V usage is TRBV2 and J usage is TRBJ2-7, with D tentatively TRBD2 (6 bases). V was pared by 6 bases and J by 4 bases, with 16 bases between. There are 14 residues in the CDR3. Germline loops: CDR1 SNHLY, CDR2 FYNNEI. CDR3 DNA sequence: TGTGCCAGCAGCGGGACTGGGGGACTTTACGAGCAGTACTTC. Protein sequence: CASSGTGGLYEQYF.

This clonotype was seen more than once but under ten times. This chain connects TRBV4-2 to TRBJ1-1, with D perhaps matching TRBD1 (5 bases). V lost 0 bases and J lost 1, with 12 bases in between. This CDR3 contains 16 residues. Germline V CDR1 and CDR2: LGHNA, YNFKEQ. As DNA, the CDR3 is TGTGCCAGCAGCCAAGATCAGACAGTAGAGAACACTGAAGCTTTCTTT. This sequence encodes CASSQDQTVENTEAFF.

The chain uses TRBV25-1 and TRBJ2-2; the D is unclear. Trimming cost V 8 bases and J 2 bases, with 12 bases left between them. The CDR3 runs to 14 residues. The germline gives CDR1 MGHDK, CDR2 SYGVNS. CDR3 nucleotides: TGTGCCAGCCGGATGGACGGTAACACCGGGGAGCTGTTTTTT. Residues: CASRMDGNTGELFF.

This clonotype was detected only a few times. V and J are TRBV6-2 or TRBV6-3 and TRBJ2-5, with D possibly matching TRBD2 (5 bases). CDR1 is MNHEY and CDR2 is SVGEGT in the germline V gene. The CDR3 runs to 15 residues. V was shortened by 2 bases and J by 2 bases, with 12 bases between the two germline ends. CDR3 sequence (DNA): TGTGCCAGCAGTTACACCTTCGAGCGGCAAGAGACCCAGTACTTC. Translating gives CASSYTFERQETQYF.

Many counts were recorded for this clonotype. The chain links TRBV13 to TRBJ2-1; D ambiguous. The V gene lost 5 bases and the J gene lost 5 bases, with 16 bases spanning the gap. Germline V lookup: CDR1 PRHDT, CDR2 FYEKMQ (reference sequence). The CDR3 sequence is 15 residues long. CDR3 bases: TGTGCCAGCAGCCCCGGTCGGCAGCTCAACAATGAGCAGTTCTTC. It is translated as CASSPGRQLNNEQFF.

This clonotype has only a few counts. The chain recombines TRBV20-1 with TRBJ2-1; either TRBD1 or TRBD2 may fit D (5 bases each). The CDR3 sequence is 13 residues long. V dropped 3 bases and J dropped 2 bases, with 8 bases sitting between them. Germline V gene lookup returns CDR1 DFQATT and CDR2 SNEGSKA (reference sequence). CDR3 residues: CSASPGPYNEQFF. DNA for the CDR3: TGCAGTGCTAGCCCGGGACCCTACAATGAGCAGTTCTTC.

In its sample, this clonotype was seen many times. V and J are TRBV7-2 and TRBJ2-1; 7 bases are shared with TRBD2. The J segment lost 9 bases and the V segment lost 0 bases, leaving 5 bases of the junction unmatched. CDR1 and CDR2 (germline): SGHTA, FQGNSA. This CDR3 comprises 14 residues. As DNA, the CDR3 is TGTGCCAGCAGCTTAGCGGGAGGGCTTGGTGAGCAGTTCTTC. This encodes CASSLAGGLGEQFF. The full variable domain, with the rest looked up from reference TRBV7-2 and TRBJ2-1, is GAGVSQSPSNKVTEKGKDVELRCDPISGHTALYWYRQSLGQGLEFLIYFQGNSAPDKSGLPSDRFSAERTGGSVSTLTIQRTQQEDSAVYLCASSLAGGLGEQFFGPGTRLTVL.